This T cell receptor beta chain was identified during a study of T cell responses to AZD1222 COVID-19 vaccine. Produced via immunoSEQ multiplex PCR; TCRdb's table is partial and in-frame only. Here the sample spans 130,000 or so clones, 80% to 95% being singletons. Study observations and caveats: Regions 160-218 and 743-854 held dominance among vaccine-associated CD4 TCRs, which spanned spike. Repertoires were obtained only post-peak T cell response.

The J segment lost 6 bases and the V segment lost 4 bases, leaving 4 bases of the junction unmatched. CDR1 is GTSNPN, CDR2 SVGIG, per germline (reference sequence). This CDR3 region has 14 residues. A note on this clone: Its antigen is not identified.

Researchers grouped second doses given at about 4 or about 12 weeks into one pool. Material: peripheral blood, obtained 28 days after the second AZD1222 dose. The receptor's source is an adult who received the AZD1222 COVID-19 vaccine. The chain carries TRBV30 and TRBJ2-2; 11 bases line up with TRBD2. This chain's CDR3 is CAWNLAGGPGELFF. CDR3 DNA sequence: TGTGCCTGGAATCTAGCGGGGGGTCCCGGGGAGCTGTTTTTT.